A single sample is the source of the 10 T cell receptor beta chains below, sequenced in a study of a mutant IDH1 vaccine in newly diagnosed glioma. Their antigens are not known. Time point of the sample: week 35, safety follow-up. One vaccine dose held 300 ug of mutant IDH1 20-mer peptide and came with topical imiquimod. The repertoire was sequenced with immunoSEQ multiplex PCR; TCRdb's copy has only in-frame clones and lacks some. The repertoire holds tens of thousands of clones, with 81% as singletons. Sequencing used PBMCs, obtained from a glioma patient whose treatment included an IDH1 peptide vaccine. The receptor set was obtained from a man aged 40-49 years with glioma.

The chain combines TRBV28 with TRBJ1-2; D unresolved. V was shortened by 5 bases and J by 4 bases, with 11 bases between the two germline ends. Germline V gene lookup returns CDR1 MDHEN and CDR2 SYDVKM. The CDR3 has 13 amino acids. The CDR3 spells CASSDQDPYGYTF. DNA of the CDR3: TGTGCCAGCAGTGACCAGGATCCCTATGGCTACACCTTC.

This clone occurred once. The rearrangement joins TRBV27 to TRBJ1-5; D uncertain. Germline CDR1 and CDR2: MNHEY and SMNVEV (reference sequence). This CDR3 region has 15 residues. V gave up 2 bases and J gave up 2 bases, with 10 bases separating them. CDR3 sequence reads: CASSLGVVGNQPQHF. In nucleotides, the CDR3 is TGTGCCAGCAGTTTAGGGGTGGTAGGCAATCAGCCCCAGCATTTT.

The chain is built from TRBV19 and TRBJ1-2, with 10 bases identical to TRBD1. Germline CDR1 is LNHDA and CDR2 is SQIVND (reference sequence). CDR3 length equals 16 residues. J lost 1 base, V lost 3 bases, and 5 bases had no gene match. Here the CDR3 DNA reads TGTGCCAGTAGTATCCCCGGGACAGGGGTTAACTATGGCTACACCTTC. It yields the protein CASSIPGTGVNYGYTF.

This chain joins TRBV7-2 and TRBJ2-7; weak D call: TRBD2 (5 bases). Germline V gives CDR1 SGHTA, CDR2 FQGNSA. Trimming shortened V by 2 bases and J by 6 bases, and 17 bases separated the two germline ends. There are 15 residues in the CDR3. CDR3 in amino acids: CASSLTTRFRGEQYF. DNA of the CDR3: TGTGCCAGCAGCTTAACAACACGTTTTCGGGGCGAGCAGTACTTC.

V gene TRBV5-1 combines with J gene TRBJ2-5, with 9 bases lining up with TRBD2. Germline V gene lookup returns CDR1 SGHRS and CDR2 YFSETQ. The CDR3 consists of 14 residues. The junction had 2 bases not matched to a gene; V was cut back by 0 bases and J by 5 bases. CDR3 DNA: TGCGCCAGCAGCTTGGCTAGCGGGAAGGAGACCCAGTACTTC. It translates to CASSLASGKETQYF. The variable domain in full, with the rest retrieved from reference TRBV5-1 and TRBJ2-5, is KAGVTQTPRYLIKTRGQQVTLSCSPISGHRSVSWYQQTPGQGLQFLFEYFSETQRNKGNFPGRFSGRQFSNSRSEMNVSTLELGDSALYLCASSLASGKETQYFGPGTRLLVL.

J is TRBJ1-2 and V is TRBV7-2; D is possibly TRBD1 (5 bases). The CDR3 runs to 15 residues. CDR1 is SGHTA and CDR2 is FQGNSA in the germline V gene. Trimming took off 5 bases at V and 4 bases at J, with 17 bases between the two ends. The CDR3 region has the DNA TGTGCCAGCAGCCCAGTGGGGACCGAGCTCTATGGCTACACCTTC. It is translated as CASSPVGTELYGYTF. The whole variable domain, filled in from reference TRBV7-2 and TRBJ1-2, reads GAGVSQSPSNKVTEKGKDVELRCDPISGHTALYWYRQSLGQGLEFLIYFQGNSAPDKSGLPSDRFSAERTGGSVSTLTIQRTQQEDSAVYLCASSPVGTELYGYTFGSGTRLTVV.

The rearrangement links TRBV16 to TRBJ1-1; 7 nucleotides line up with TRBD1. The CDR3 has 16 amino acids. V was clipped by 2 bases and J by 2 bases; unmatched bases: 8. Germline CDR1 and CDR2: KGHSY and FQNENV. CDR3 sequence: CASSQPMTGLNTEAFF. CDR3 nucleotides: TGTGCCAGCAGCCAACCGATGACAGGGCTAAACACTGAAGCTTTCTTT.

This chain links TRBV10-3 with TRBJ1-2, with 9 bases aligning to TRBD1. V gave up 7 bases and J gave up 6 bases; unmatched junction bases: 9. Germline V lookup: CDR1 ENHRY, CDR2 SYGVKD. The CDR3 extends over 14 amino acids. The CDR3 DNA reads TGTGCCATCACCCGACAGGGGGAGAGGAATGGCTACACCTTC. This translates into CAITRQGERNGYTF.

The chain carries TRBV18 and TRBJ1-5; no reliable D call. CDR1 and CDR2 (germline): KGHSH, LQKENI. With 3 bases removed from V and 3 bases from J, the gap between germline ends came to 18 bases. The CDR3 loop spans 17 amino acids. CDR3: CASSPPPRQPFNQPQHF. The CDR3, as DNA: TGTGCCAGCTCACCCCCCCCAAGGCAGCCATTCAATCAGCCCCAGCATTTT.

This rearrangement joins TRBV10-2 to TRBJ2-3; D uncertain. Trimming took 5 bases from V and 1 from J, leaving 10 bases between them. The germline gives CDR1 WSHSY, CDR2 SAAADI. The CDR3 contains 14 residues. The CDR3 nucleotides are TGCGCCAGCAGTCCTGACCGGCGCACAGATACGCAGTATTTT. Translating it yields CASSPDRRTDTQYF.